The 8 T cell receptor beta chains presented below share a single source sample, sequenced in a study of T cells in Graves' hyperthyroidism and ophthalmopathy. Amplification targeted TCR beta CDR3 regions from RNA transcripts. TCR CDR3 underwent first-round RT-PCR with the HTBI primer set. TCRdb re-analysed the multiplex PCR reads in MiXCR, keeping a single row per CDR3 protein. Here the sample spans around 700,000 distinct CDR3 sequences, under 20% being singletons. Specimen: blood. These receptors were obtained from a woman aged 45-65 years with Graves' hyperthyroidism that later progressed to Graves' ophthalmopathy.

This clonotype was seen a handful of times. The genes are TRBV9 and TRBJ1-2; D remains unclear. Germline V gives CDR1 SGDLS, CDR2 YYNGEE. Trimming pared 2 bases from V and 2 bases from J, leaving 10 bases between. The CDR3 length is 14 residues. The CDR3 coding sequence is TGTGCCAGCAGCGTCCGCGGAGGAAACTATGGCTACACCTTC. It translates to CASSVRGGNYGYTF.

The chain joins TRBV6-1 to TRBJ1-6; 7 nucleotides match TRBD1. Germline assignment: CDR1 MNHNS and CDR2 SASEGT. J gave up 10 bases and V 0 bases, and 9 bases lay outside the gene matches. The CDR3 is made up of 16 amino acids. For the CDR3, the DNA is TGTGCCAGCAGTGAAGCCCAGGACAGGTTATTATCACCCCTCCACTTT. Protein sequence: CASSEAQDRLLSPLHF.

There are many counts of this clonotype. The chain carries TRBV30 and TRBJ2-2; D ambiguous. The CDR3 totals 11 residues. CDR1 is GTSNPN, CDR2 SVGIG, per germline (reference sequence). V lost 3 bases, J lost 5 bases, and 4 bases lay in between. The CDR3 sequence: CAWRGTGELFF. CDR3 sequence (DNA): TGTGCCTGGAGGGGGACCGGGGAGCTGTTTTTT.

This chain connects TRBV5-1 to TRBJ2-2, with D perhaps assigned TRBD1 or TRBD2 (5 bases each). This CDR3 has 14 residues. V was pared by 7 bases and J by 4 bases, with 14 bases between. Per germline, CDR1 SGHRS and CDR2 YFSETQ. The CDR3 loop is CASGDVLATGELFF. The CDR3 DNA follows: TGCGCCAGCGGGGACGTATTAGCCACCGGGGAGCTGTTTTTT.

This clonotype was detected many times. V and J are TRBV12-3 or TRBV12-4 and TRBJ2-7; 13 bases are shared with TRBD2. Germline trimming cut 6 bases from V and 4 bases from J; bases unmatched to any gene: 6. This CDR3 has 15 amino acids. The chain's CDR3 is CASSPGLAGTYEQYF. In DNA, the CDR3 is TGTGCCAGCAGCCCGGGACTAGCGGGGACTTACGAGCAGTACTTC.

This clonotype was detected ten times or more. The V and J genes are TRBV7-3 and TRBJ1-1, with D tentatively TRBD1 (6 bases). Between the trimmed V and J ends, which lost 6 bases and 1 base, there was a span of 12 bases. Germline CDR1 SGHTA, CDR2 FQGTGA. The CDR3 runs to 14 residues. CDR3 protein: CASSLQGSNTEAFF. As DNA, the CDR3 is TGTGCCAGCAGTTTACAGGGCTCGAACACTGAAGCTTTCTTT.

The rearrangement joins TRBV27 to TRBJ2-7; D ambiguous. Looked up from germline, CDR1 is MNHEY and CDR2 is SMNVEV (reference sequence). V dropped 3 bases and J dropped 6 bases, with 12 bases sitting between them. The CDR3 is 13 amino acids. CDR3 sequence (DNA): TGTGCCAGCAGTTTGAAAGGGATAACCGAGCAGTACTTC. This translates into CASSLKGITEQYF.

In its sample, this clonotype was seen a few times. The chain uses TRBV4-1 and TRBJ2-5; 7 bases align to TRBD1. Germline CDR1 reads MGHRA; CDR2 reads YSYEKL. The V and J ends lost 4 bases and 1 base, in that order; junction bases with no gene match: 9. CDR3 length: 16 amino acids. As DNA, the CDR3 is TGCGCCAGCAGCCTAACCGAGACAGGGCCCCAAGAGACCCAGTACTTC. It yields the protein CASSLTETGPQETQYF.